The present entry profiles one TCR beta chain with its context. This sample stems from a study of CD8 T cells in Susac syndrome. cDNA came from about 0.46 to 1 ug RNA primed by random hexamers. TCRdb re-analysed the immunoSEQ multiplex PCR reads in MiXCR, keeping a single row per CDR3 protein. The repertoire holds about 130,000 distinct CDR3 sequences, with 90% to 95% as singletons. Germline-derived CDR1 and CDR2 are LGHNA and YSLEER. Trimming left V 1 base short and J 0 bases short, with 7 bases between. The CDR3 covers 15 residues. This receptor was identified in a human donor with multiple sclerosis. The chain couples TRBV4-3 to TRBJ1-3; weak D call: TRBD1 (5 bases). Sequencing input: CD8+ T cells from PBMCs. The CDR3 nucleotides are TGCGCCAGCAGCCAAGGTGGGGGCTCTGGAAACACCATATATTTT. Protein: CASSQGGGSGNTIYF.